The rows below give T cell receptor beta chains drawn from one sample of a study of cytomegalovirus exposure and HLA in healthy donors. Sequenced by immunoSEQ multiplex PCR; TCRdb stores in-frame clones only, minus some. The sample has some 180,000 clones, roughly 85% seen once. The sequenced material came from PBMCs. Every receptor here comes from a woman aged 45 to 65 in good health and CMV-seronegative. CDR3s include the opening cysteine and the closing phenylalanine or tryptophan. Fields, in order: J gene, clone size, D gene, V gene, CDR3 protein, CDR3 DNA. A D gene is named only where the DNA matches it firmly. Clone size is shown for a subset of rows, as once, few, many or a class of expanded clone.

TRBJ2-3 . . TRBV7-9 CASSLRDTQYF TGTGCCAGCAGCTTGAGGGATACGCAGTATTTT
TRBJ1-5 . . TRBV27 CASSQSPRTASNQPQHF TGTGCCAGCAGTCAATCCCCACGGACAGCTAGCAATCAGCCCCAGCATTTT
TRBJ1-1 . . TRBV6-5 CASISTNTEAFF TGTGCCAGCATTAGTACGAACACTGAAGCTTTCTTT
TRBJ2-2 . TRBD2 TRBV7-8 CASSSRTSGRGNTGELFF TGTGCCAGCAGTTCCAGGACTAGCGGGAGAGGGAACACCGGGGAGCTGTTTTTT
TRBJ2-5 few TRBD2 TRBV30 CAWRPGLAVQETQYF TGTGCCTGGAGACCGGGACTAGCGGTCCAAGAGACCCAGTACTTC
TRBJ2-2 few . TRBV28 CASSSPYRGELFF TGTGCCAGCAGCTCACCCTACCGCGGGGAGCTGTTTTTT
TRBJ1-1 . TRBD1 TRBV28 CASSSDRVWVVTEAFF TGTGCCAGCAGTTCCGACAGGGTATGGGTGGTAACTGAAGCTTTCTTT
TRBJ2-7 . . TRBV10-3 CAIMIGTAGYEQYF TGTGCCATCATGATCGGGACTGCAGGCTACGAGCAGTACTTC
TRBJ2-2 . TRBD1 TRBV6-5 CASRQGANTGELFF TGTGCCAGTAGACAGGGAGCGAACACCGGGGAGCTGTTTTTT
TRBJ2-3 . TRBD2 TRBV10-1 CATERAGTDTQYF TGCGCCACCGAGCGAGCGGGGACAGATACGCAGTATTTT
TRBJ2-2 . TRBD2 TRBV9 CASTGLAGGGTTGELFF TGTGCCAGCACGGGACTAGCGGGAGGGGGGACCACCGGGGAGCTGTTTTTT
TRBJ1-2 . TRBD1 TRBV4-2 CASSQRTGEEGYTF TGTGCCAGCAGCCAAAGAACAGGGGAGGAGGGCTACACCTTC
TRBJ2-3 . TRBD2 TRBV18 CASSARAGTDTQYF TGTGCCAGCTCAGCAAGAGCGGGAACAGATACGCAGTATTTT
TRBJ2-1 . TRBD2 TRBV28 CASSLGTKSSYNEQFF TGTGCCAGCAGTTTAGGGACTAAGAGCTCCTACAATGAGCAGTTCTTC
TRBJ2-2 . . TRBV19 CASSQQGNTGELFF TGTGCCAGTAGTCAGCAGGGTAACACCGGGGAGCTGTTTTTT
TRBJ1-6 . . TRBV5-4 CASSLGGIYNSPLHF TGTGCCAGCAGCTTGGGAGGGATCTATAATTCACCCCTCCACTTT
TRBJ1-5 . . TRBV2 CASSMRAGNQPQHF TGTGCCAGCAGTATGAGGGCGGGCAATCAGCCCCAGCATTTT
TRBJ1-1 . . TRBV27 CASSLSGTEAFF TGTGCCAGCAGTTTATCCGGCACTGAAGCTTTCTTT